The entry below gives a single T cell receptor beta chain sequence along with its context. The specificity of this receptor is unknown. No base quality values were provided; no much bigger clone lies one nucleotide off. TCRbeta CDR3 regions were amplified from genomic DNA by means of the immunoSEQ Assay, a bias-controlled multiplex PCR. Regarding the original processing steps: The number of nucleated cells in each sample was estimated from the amplification of reference gene primers within the assay. Sequence reads were collapsed and filtered to measure the absolute abundance of every unique TCRbeta CDR3 rearrangement. For each sample, productive Simpson clonality was calculated by taking the square root of Simpson's diversity index across productive rearrangements. TCRdb provides this immuneACCESS table in a form limited to in-frame rearrangements. Some clones are lacking; in checked studies, under half of them reflect an unresolved V gene, and why the rest are absent is not known. Clone size and V and J calls were adopted from that table, with D and trimming inferred from the DNA. This sample holds under 45,000 clones; roughly 73% were observed only once. Of the sample, roughly 28% is held by the ten largest clones.

This sample was included in a study of blood T cell repertoires in COVID-19 (dated by TCRdb to 2020 to 2021). As for the study more broadly: Collaborator samples came from the United States, Italy and Spain and covered acute and convalescent phases of COVID-19. The repertoires were released in a freely available public database meant as a resource for research on the immune response to SARS-CoV-2. Deeply sampled blood TCRbeta repertoires from subjects exposed to, actively infected with, or recovered from COVID-19 were included in the dataset. The material from the prospective study consisted of cDNA or gDNA derived from T cells, B-cell-depleted T cells, or PBMCs. Where available, HLA class I and class II types were taken from metadata supplied by the sample provider and were not determined by assay-based typing. The samples were drawn from the first 160 participants of the ongoing ImmuneRACE study and from 950 to 1,500 subjects provided by 6 global collaborators. Sample metadata almost always included a de-identified subject ID, COVID-19 status, age in years and sex. The paper as a whole reports these results and caveats: Clinical and demographic metadata were provided uncurated, with the amount varying by source and participant.

The collaborating institutions used their own protocols to collect whole blood in K2EDTA tubes. For TCRbeta analysis, collaborators shipped samples in one of three forms: frozen whole blood, isolated PBMCs, or DNA extracted from either of those sample types. Including the terminal cysteine and phenylalanine, the CDR3 comprises 15 residues. Here the CDR3 DNA is all that survives: 45 bases in frame from base 1. The germline V gene (reference sequence) provides CDR1 LGHDT and CDR2 YNNKEL. Trimming at the junction amounts to 3 bases on V and 1 base on J, and the germline ends lie 9 bases apart. The source is a woman aged 70-85 years with acute or convalescent COVID-19. In this chain, TRBV3-1 (or the pseudogene TRBV3-2) is recombined with TRBJ2-2, with no D gene named confidently. Sequenced: peripheral blood. The bases read TGTGCCAGCAGCCAGGTCTATGGGAACACCGGGGAGCTGTTTTTT. Its protein reads: CASSQVYGNTGELFF.